This T cell receptor (beta chain) was sequenced in a study of blood T cell repertoires in COVID-19. Looking at the study overall: Sources were T cells, B-cell-depleted T cells, or PBMCs; the material itself was cDNA or gDNA.

In the authors' methods: Estimation of nucleated cell counts was performed using reference gene primer amplification. TCRdb keeps only in-frame clones here, not all; method: immunoSEQ multiplex PCR. V and J calls and clone size are those listed in that table; D and trimming were worked out from the DNA. The profile shows about 83,000 clones, around 83% of them singletons. Sequences were obtained from peripheral blood. The clonotype was recovered from a woman of 80 years or more in a cohort sampled during active or convalescent COVID-19.

The CDR3 DNA reads as TGTGCCAGCAGGAGGCGTAGCGGGAGTCAGTACGAGCAGTACTTC. Amino acid sequence: CASRRRSGSQYEQYF. The genes are TRBV5-4 and TRBJ2-7, with TRBD2 matching 9 bases. After removal of 5 bases from V and 4 bases from J, the junction contained 10 bases not matched to a gene. CDR1 is SGHNT, CDR2 YYREEE, per germline (reference sequence). CDR3 length: 15 amino acids.